The next 17 T cell receptor beta chains were all read from a single sample in a study of blood T cell repertoires in COVID-19 (dated by TCRdb to between 2020 and 2021). Library prep was done by the immunoSEQ multiplex PCR assay. What TCRdb holds here is the immuneACCESS table cut down to in-frame rearrangements. Part of the clones is not present; checked against another copy, under half of the missing clones reflect an unresolved V gene, and the others are unexplained. The sample yields tens of thousands of clones; 82% were counted once. Together, the top ten hold 27% of the sample. The sequenced sample consisted of peripheral blood. The receptors were sampled from a human donor in a cohort sampled during active COVID-19.

The V call is TRBV5-1, the J call TRBJ2-7; a possible D gene is TRBD2 (5 bases). CDR1 and CDR2 from the germline V gene are SGHRS and YFSETQ. The CDR3 runs to 17 residues. Deletions cut 2 bases from V and 1 base from J, with 19 bases between. In DNA, the CDR3 is TGCGCCAGCAGCTTACCGAGGGCCCGAGGGAATTCCTACGAGCAGTACTTC. Protein: CASSLPRARGNSYEQYF.

This clone was picked up one time. V is TRBV18 and J is TRBJ2-7; no firm D call. The CDR3 extends over 13 amino acids. The germline V gene has CDR1 KGHSH and CDR2 LQKENI. V was cut by 3 bases and J by 2 bases, with 8 bases left in between. Written as DNA, the CDR3 is TGTGCCAGCTCACCTTACAGAACCTACGAGCAGTACTTC. Translating it yields CASSPYRTYEQYF. Combining the CDR3 with reference TRBV18 and TRBJ2-7 gives the whole variable domain NAGVMQNPRHLVRRRGQEARLRCSPMKGHSHVYWYRQLPEEGLKFMVYLQKENIIDESGMPKERFSAEFPKEGPSILRIQQVVRGDSAAYFCASSPYRTYEQYFGPGTRLTVT.

This clone was seen once. The rearrangement joins TRBV7-9 to TRBJ2-7; D is undetermined. Germline CDR1 is SEHNR and CDR2 is FQNEAQ (reference sequence). CDR3 length: 11 residues. The V end lost 8 bases, the J end lost 3 bases, and 8 bases lay between the germline ends. As DNA, the CDR3 is TGTGCCAGCGTAGGCGGCTACGAGCAGTACTTC. Translating it yields CASVGGYEQYF.

V gene TRBV3-1 (or the pseudogene TRBV3-2) combines with J gene TRBJ2-6; the match to TRBD1 covers 8 bases. This CDR3 comprises 15 residues. The germline V gene encodes CDR1 LGHDT and CDR2 YNNKEL (reference sequence). V trimming: 4 bases; J trimming: 2 bases; junction bases outside the gene matches: 1. The CDR3 loop is CASSPDRAGANVLTF. The CDR3, as DNA: TGTGCCAGCAGCCCGGACAGGGCTGGGGCCAACGTCCTGACTTTC.

V gene TRBV7-2 combines with J gene TRBJ2-3, with D possibly being TRBD2 (5 bases). In germline, CDR1 is SGHTA, CDR2 FQGNSA. This CDR3 contains 12 residues. V was clipped by 2 bases and J by 6 bases, with 6 bases between them. This CDR3 is CASSLRRDTQYF. CDR3 nucleotide sequence: TGTGCCAGCAGCTTAAGGAGGGATACGCAGTATTTT.

The CDR3 coding sequence is TGTGCCAGCAGCTTAGCCCCCACTGGCGGGGGGCGCAATGAGCAGTTCTTC. Translating it yields CASSLAPTGGGRNEQFF. V is TRBV7-2 and J is TRBJ2-1; TRBD2 aligns across 8 bases. CDR3 length: 17 amino acids. Germline V gene sequence: CDR1 SGHTA, CDR2 FQGNSA. Trimming removed 0 bases from V and 6 bases from J; junction bases left unmatched: 10.

V is TRBV6-1 and J is TRBJ2-7; D possibly corresponds to TRBD2 (6 bases). The V gene's germline CDR1 is MNHNS and CDR2 SASEGT. Trimming removed 3 bases from V and 0 bases from J, with 12 bases in between. The CDR3 loop spans 15 amino acids. CDR3 nucleotide sequence: TGTGCCAGCAGTGAGGCGGGGACTCCCTCCTACGAGCAGTACTTC. Amino acids: CASSEAGTPSYEQYF.

This chain's CDR3 is CASSPLLYEQYF. The CDR3 nucleotides are TGTGCCAGCAGTCCCCTCTTGTACGAGCAGTACTTC. The gene calls are TRBV28 and TRBJ2-7; D gene ambiguous. The CDR3 sequence is 12 residues long. Trimming removed 5 bases at V and 4 bases at J, with 9 bases between. Germline V CDR1 and CDR2: MDHEN, SYDVKM.

This rearrangement joins TRBV2 to TRBJ2-3; 16 positions match TRBD2. CDR3 length: 16 residues. Per the germline V gene, CDR1 is SNHLY and CDR2 is FYNNEI. V gave up 10 bases and J gave up 5 bases; unmatched junction bases: 9. The CDR3 region has the DNA TGTGCCACATCCGGGACTAGCGGGGGGGTGGTAGATACGCAGTATTTT. Translated, it gives CATSGTSGGVVDTQYF.

This chain uses TRBV4-1 with TRBJ2-5; D unclear. The V end lost 1 base, the J end lost 0 bases, and 6 bases lay between the germline ends. Germline V lookup: CDR1 MGHRA, CDR2 YSYEKL. The CDR3 has 14 residues. CDR3 sequence (DNA): TGCGCCAGCAGCCAAGTCCACAACCAAGAGACCCAGTACTTC. Amino acids: CASSQVHNQETQYF.

This chain uses TRBV10-3 with TRBJ1-2; 7 nucleotides align to TRBD1. Germline V gene sequence: CDR1 ENHRY, CDR2 SYGVKD. The CDR3 length is 13 residues. Trimming at V came to 6 bases and at J to 4 bases, leaving 5 bases not matched to a gene. The CDR3 sequence is CAISLGQAYGYTF. The CDR3 nucleotides read TGTGCCATCAGCCTAGGACAGGCCTATGGCTACACCTTC.

The chain employs TRBV21-1 and TRBJ2-7; TRBD2, the D gene given by the table, was not confirmed from the DNA. TRBV21-1 is termed a pseudogene. The CDR3 contains 17 residues. The CDR3 sequence: CASSKVAGLAEHYEQYF. The CDR3, as DNA: TGTGCCAGCAGCAAAGTGGCAGGACTAGCGGAGCATTACGAGCAGTACTTC.

The chain employs TRBV5-1 and TRBJ1-4; 8 bases agree with TRBD1. The CDR3 has 16 amino acids. Trimming cost V 5 bases and J 0 bases; bases outside gene matches: 6. Germline loops: CDR1 SGHRS, CDR2 YFSETQ. CDR3 DNA: TGCGCCAGCAGTCCCGGACAGGGTCCAACTAATGAAAAACTGTTTTTT. Translating gives CASSPGQGPTNEKLFF.

The V gene is TRBV24-1, the J gene TRBJ1-5; no definite D call. Trimming pared 11 bases from V and 1 base from J, leaving 26 bases between. Germline V gives CDR1 KGHDR, CDR2 SFDVKD. The CDR3 has 18 residues. The CDR3 protein is CAKRSHIRRVSSNQPQHF. DNA for the CDR3: TGTGCCAAGCGGAGCCACATAAGGCGCGTTTCGAGCAATCAGCCCCAGCATTTT.

DNA for the CDR3: TGTGCCAGTAGTATTAGGAGGGACCAGCCCCAGCATTTT. Translated, it gives CASSIRRDQPQHF. The rearrangement joins TRBV19 to TRBJ1-5; weak D call: TRBD1 (5 bases). Deletions cut 3 bases from V and 7 bases from J, with 10 bases between. This CDR3 is 13 amino acids long. Germline V gene data show CDR1 as LNHDA and CDR2 as SQIVND (reference sequence).

This chain uses TRBV19 with TRBJ1-1, with 9 nucleotides matching TRBD1. CDR3 length: 15 residues. The junction had 5 bases not matched to a gene; V was cut back by 5 bases and J by 1 base. Germline V CDR1 and CDR2: LNHDA, SQIVND (reference sequence). In DNA form, the CDR3 reads TGTGCCAGTAGTCCCGGGGACAGGGAGAACACTGAAGCTTTCTTT. It yields the protein CASSPGDRENTEAFF. The whole variable domain, filled in from reference TRBV19 and TRBJ1-1, reads DGGITQSPKYLFRKEGQNVTLSCEQNLNHDAMYWYRQDPGQGLRLIYYSQIVNDFQKGDIAEGYSVSREKKESFPLTVTSAQKNPTAFYLCASSPGDRENTEAFFGQGTRLTVV.

The V call is TRBV19, the J call TRBJ2-7; 7 nucleotides align to TRBD1. V dropped 8 bases and J dropped 1; count of bases not matched to a gene: 2. This CDR3 region has 12 residues. The germline CDR1 and CDR2 sequences are LNHDA and SQIVND (reference sequence). CDR3 coding DNA: TGTGCCAGTGGACAGGTTTCCTACGAGCAGTACTTC. Residues: CASGQVSYEQYF.